A selection of T cell receptor beta chains follows, all from one sample in a study of radiation and T cells in renal cell carcinoma. Repertoires were generated with immunoSEQ multiplex PCR, while TCRdb's copy carries only in-frame clones and drops some. The sample yields some 150,000 clones, about 91% seen once. The sequences come from blood, collected from a patient whose treatment included radiotherapy and nephrectomy. Receptor source: a woman between 50 and 59 years old with renal cell carcinoma. CDR3s include the opening cysteine and the closing phenylalanine or tryptophan. Each record gives: J gene, CDR3 length, D gene, V gene, CDR3 protein. The D gene is left open where the match is weak.

J: TRBJ2-7; length: 14; D: NA; V: TRBV19; CDR3: CASSIGGQYYEQYF
J: TRBJ1-4; length: 15; D: TRBD1; V: TRBV9; CDR3: CASSTDRVPNEKLFF
J: TRBJ2-1; length: 11; D: NA; V: TRBV2; CDR3: CASREYNEQFF
J: TRBJ1-1; length: 14; D: NA; V: TRBV6-6; CDR3: CASSYSEGNTEAFF
J: TRBJ2-7; length: 15; D: TRBD1; V: TRBV4-2; CDR3: CASSLDRDSSYEQYF
J: TRBJ1-4; length: 14; D: NA; V: TRBV6-1; CDR3: CASKRGLTNEKLFF
J: TRBJ2-3; length: 11; D: NA; V: TRBV18; CDR3: CASSRRTDHYF
J: TRBJ2-3; length: 15; D: TRBD2; V: TRBV29-1; CDR3: CSAKTSGDSTDTQYF
J: TRBJ1-1; length: 14; D: NA; V: TRBV19; CDR3: CASSHIGANTEAFF
J: TRBJ1-3; length: 14; D: TRBD1; V: TRBV7-9; CDR3: CASSPEGARNTIYF
J: TRBJ2-3; length: 15; D: NA; V: TRBV5-1; CDR3: CASSLVSGAENTQYF
J: TRBJ1-2; length: 13; D: NA; V: TRBV6-6; CDR3: CASRRRDVYGYTF
J: TRBJ1-1; length: 13; D: TRBD1; V: TRBV30; CDR3: CAWTTGGRTEAFF
J: TRBJ1-1; length: 13; D: NA; V: TRBV14; CDR3: CASSHGRILEAFF
J: TRBJ1-2; length: 15; D: NA; V: TRBV6-5; CDR3: CASSYSSIRHDGYTF
J: TRBJ1-2; length: 14; D: NA; V: TRBV5-1; CDR3: CASSQEGINYGYTF
J: TRBJ2-3; length: 14; D: NA; V: TRBV5-1; CDR3: CASSLGVGTDTQYF
J: TRBJ2-3; length: 15; D: TRBD1; V: TRBV6-4; CDR3: CASSVRTGGPDTQYF
J: TRBJ2-3; length: 13; D: TRBD1; V: TRBV19; CDR3: CATMDRDTDTQYF
J: TRBJ2-5; length: 13; D: TRBD1; V: TRBV4-1; CDR3: CASRRNRGETQYF
J: TRBJ1-4; length: 17; D: NA; V: TRBV5-1; CDR3: CASSLPQTRGTNEKLFF
J: TRBJ2-1; length: 17; D: TRBD1; V: TRBV4-3; CDR3: CASSPLAGTGGRSEQFF
J: TRBJ1-1; length: 14; D: NA; V: TRBV19; CDR3: CASSIGAGKSEAFF
J: TRBJ1-1; length: 11; D: NA; V: TRBV13; CDR3: CASSLAQEAFF
J: TRBJ1-2; length: 10; D: NA; V: TRBV6-1; CDR3: CASSYYGYTF
J: TRBJ1-2; length: 17; D: NA; V: TRBV7-2; CDR3: CASSLEVGQGANYGYTF
J: TRBJ2-5; length: 15; D: TRBD2; V: TRBV7-2; CDR3: CASSRLAGGGETQYF
J: TRBJ1-1; length: 13; D: TRBD1; V: TRBV30; CDR3: CAWSAQGAGEAFF
J: TRBJ1-4; length: 15; D: NA; V: TRBV7-8; CDR3: CASSAYREIGEKLFF
J: TRBJ2-5; length: 13; D: NA; V: TRBV18; CDR3: CASSPQLRETQYF
J: TRBJ1-3; length: 15; D: NA; V: TRBV15; CDR3: CATSRDLVAGNTIYF
J: TRBJ2-7; length: 17; D: TRBD1; V: TRBV4-3; CDR3: CASSPGRPTGISYEQYF
J: TRBJ2-3; length: 17; D: NA; V: TRBV4-3; CDR3: CASSQDRIGPYPDTQYF
J: TRBJ2-2; length: 17; D: TRBD2; V: TRBV11-2; CDR3: CASSLESGGLTTGELFF
J: TRBJ1-2; length: 18; D: NA; V: TRBV6-1; CDR3: CASSELWGRGLGNYGYTF
J: TRBJ2-1; length: 14; D: NA; V: TRBV7-8; CDR3: CASSLTSSYNEQFF
J: TRBJ1-3; length: 17; D: NA; V: TRBV4-3; CDR3: CASSQGAGDYSGNTIYF
J: TRBJ2-2; length: 15; D: NA; V: TRBV2; CDR3: CASSEWGINTGELFF
J: TRBJ1-4; length: 15; D: TRBD1; V: TRBV5-1; CDR3: CASSFLGTGIEKLFF
J: TRBJ1-2; length: 13; D: NA; V: TRBV30; CDR3: CASPWGTHYGYTF
J: TRBJ2-1; length: 18; D: TRBD2; V: TRBV11-2; CDR3: CASSGLLVRGGLSNEQFF
J: TRBJ2-7; length: 14; D: NA; V: TRBV5-1; CDR3: CASRPLADYYEQYF
J: TRBJ1-6; length: 14; D: NA; V: TRBV5-1; CDR3: CATSRDPSNSPLHF
J: TRBJ1-6; length: 12; D: NA; V: TRBV7-6; CDR3: CASSLSNSPLHF
J: TRBJ1-1; length: 13; D: NA; V: TRBV5-1; CDR3: CASMLGTNTEAFF